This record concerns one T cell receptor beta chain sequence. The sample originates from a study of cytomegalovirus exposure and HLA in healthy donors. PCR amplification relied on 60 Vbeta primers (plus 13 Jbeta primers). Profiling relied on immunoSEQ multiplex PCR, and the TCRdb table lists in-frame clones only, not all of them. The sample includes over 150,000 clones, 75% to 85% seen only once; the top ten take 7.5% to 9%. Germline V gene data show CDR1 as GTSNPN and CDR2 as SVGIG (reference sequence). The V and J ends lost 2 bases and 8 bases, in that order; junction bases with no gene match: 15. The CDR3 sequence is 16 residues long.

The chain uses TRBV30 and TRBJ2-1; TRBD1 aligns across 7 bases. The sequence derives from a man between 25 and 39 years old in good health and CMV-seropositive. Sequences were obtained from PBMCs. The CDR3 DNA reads TGTGCCTGGAGTCCGCCCCCGACAGGGTTTCGCCATGAGCAGTTCTTC. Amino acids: CAWSPPPTGFRHEQFF.